This TCR beta chain was sequenced for a study of cytomegalovirus exposure and HLA in healthy donors. The germline CDR1 and CDR2 sequences are SGHRS and YFSETQ. V lost 2 bases, J lost 6 bases, and 16 bases stayed unmatched. This CDR3 has 17 residues. Amplification used 60 Vbeta primers and 13 Jbeta primers. The protocol was immunoSEQ multiplex PCR, while the TCRdb copy is restricted to in-frame clones and leaves out a portion. There are 100,000 to 150,000 clones in the sample; approximately 71% occur only once, and 0.75% to 0.95% lies in the top ten. The sequencing input was PBMCs. The rearrangement joins TRBV5-1 to TRBJ1-2; 7 bases match TRBD1. This TCR derives from a woman in her sixties or seventies in good health and CMV-seronegative. The CDR3 DNA reads TGCGCCAGCAGCTTCGGACGGGGGCCTAGACAGGGCGATGGCTACACCTTC. Translating gives CASSFGRGPRQGDGYTF. Full variable domain (rest looked up from reference TRBV5-1 and TRBJ1-2): KAGVTQTPRYLIKTRGQQVTLSCSPISGHRSVSWYQQTPGQGLQFLFEYFSETQRNKGNFPGRFSGRQFSNSRSEMNVSTLELGDSALYLCASSFGRGPRQGDGYTFGSGTRLTVV.